This record covers a single T cell receptor (beta chain). Antigen: not known. The germline V gene has CDR1 LNHNV and CDR2 YYDKDF (reference sequence). V was shortened by 0 bases and J by 2 bases, with 23 bases between the two germline ends. CDR3 length: 20 residues. This entry belongs to a study of cytomegalovirus exposure and HLA in healthy donors. At the level of the study: The 90 to 150 validation repertoires and the approximately 670 first-cohort repertoires shared a platform, a later analysis reported.

Study findings and constraints: In vitro work confirmed that a few CMV-associated chains recognize CMV antigens. The study recorded fewer than 200 TCR beta chains that were cytomegalovirus-associated.

Data came from immunoSEQ multiplex PCR; TCRdb stores just in-frame clones and leaves some out. The table lists approximately 41,000 clones, about 93% of them singletons. The study drew the donors from its 120-subject validation cohort, separate from the approximately 700-subject first cohort. The sequence was obtained from a man aged 18 to 29 in good health and CMV-seronegative. The gene calls are TRBV15 and TRBJ1-3, with a tentative D call TRBD1 (6 bases). Source material: PBMCs. In DNA, the CDR3 is TGTGCCACCAGCAGAGATCTCTCCGGGGTAGCAGGGGTAACTGGAAACACCATATATTTT. Protein sequence: CATSRDLSGVAGVTGNTIYF.